This TCR beta chain was retrieved from a study of Ad26.COV2.S vaccination and SARS-CoV-2 variants. Overall study context: Ad26.COV2.S was injected intramuscularly once or twice, 56 days apart.

Repertoires were generated with immunoSEQ multiplex PCR, while TCRdb's copy carries only in-frame clones and drops some. Of some 320,000 clones in the sample, 86% were seen once. The study, taken as a whole, reports: Greater spike-specific TCR breadth was seen in vaccine recipients than in placebo recipients.

Stated treatment: roughly 20 received Ad26.COV2.S at low or high dose, single or two shots; about five received placebo; per-sample allocation not given. All samples were drawn on day 63, counting from the first vaccine or placebo injection. Aged 18-55 years, donor was enrolled in Boston in about 2020. Expression of Wuhan-strain SARS-CoV-2 spike came from the Ad26 vector that formed the vaccine. The CDR3 length is 16 residues. V lost 3 bases, J lost 7 bases, and 21 bases lay in between. Germline CDR1 and CDR2: LNHDA and SQIVND (reference sequence). For this clone: As yet, its antigen is unknown.

Sequencing used peripheral blood, obtained in a trial of Ad26.COV2.S vaccine versus placebo. This clonotype was sampled from a person between 18 and 65 years old who received the Ad26.COV2.S COVID-19 vaccine or a placebo. The rearrangement links TRBV19 to TRBJ2-5; D not resolved. The chain's CDR3 is CASSMAPTLDSGTQYF. DNA of the CDR3: TGTGCCAGTAGTATGGCCCCGACGTTGGATAGTGGGACCCAGTACTTC.